In this sample, the clone carrying this TCR beta chain turned up once. Its antigen remains unknown. The data were taken from a study of cytomegalovirus exposure and HLA in healthy donors. The CDR3 sequence is 15 residues long. The V gene's germline CDR1 is SGHVS and CDR2 FNYEAQ. The germline V and J ends were trimmed by 5 bases and 5 bases, with 19 bases remaining between them. General study results and limits: Sequencing had likely introduced a cluster of highly shared sequence variants as an artifact.

The PCR contained 60 Vbeta and 13 Jbeta primers. Sequencing used immunoSEQ multiplex PCR; TCRdb keeps in-frame clones, though not all of them. Here the sample spans roughly 160,000 clones, roughly 79% being singletons. This TCR came from a woman aged 45-59 years in good health and CMV-seropositive. The chain has TRBV7-6 and TRBJ2-7, with TRBD1 as a possible D gene (6 bases). The sample was PBMCs. For the CDR3, the DNA is TGTGCCAGCAGCCACGCTACAGGGTTGCCCCACGAGCAGTACTTC. Protein: CASSHATGLPHEQYF.